This TCR beta chain was documented in a study of blood T cell repertoires in COVID-19. The V gene lost 0 bases and the J gene lost 6 bases, with 15 bases spanning the gap. There are 16 residues in the CDR3. CDR1 and CDR2 (germline): LGHNA, YSLEER. In the authors' workflow: For nucleated cells, counts were estimated from reference gene primer amplification. Clones were read by immunoSEQ multiplex PCR, and TCRdb kept only the in-frame ones, dropping some. V, J and clone size are taken as reported in that table, and D and trimming were inferred from the DNA itself. The sample lists tens of thousands of clones, 80% to 90% occurring once.

This receptor was identified in a woman aged 55-69 years with COVID-19, enrolled during active disease. The sequenced sample was peripheral blood. The chain is built from TRBV4-3 and TRBJ1-5, with D maybe TRBD1 (6 bases). The CDR3 reads CASSQDGGHGAQPQHF. In DNA, the CDR3 is TGCGCCAGCAGCCAAGATGGGGGACACGGGGCTCAGCCCCAGCATTTT.